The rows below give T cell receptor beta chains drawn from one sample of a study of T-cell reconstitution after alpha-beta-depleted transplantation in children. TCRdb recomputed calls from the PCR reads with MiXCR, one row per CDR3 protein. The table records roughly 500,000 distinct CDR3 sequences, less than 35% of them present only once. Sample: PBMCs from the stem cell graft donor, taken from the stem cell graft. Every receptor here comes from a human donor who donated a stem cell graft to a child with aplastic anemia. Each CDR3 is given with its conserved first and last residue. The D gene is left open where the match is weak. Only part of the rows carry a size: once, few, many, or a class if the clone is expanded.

DNA: TGTGCCAGCAGCGTAGCCGACAACGGAAACACCATATATTTT
CDR3: CASSVADNGNTIYF
J: TRBJ1-3
V: TRBV9
D: .
size: few

DNA: TGTGCCAGCAGTACGGACCACTACGAGCAGTACTTC
CDR3: CASSTDHYEQYF
J: TRBJ2-7
V: TRBV12-3/TRBV12-4
D: .
size: few

DNA: TGTGCCAGCAGTTTATATGGGATCATGAACACTGAAGCTTTCTTT
CDR3: CASSLYGIMNTEAFF
J: TRBJ1-1
V: TRBV27
D: .
size: .

DNA: TGTGCCAGCAGCCCAAGGACTAGCGGGAGTGTTGAGCAGTTCTTC
CDR3: CASSPRTSGSVEQFF
J: TRBJ2-1
V: TRBV7-2
D: TRBD2
size: .

DNA: TGTGCCAGCAGTCCCCGACAGGGTTGGGTTGAGCAGTTCTTC
CDR3: CASSPRQGWVEQFF
J: TRBJ2-1
V: TRBV12-3/TRBV12-4
D: TRBD1
size: .

DNA: TGTGCCACCAGTGATCCTTATGGCTACACCTTC
CDR3: CATSDPYGYTF
J: TRBJ1-2
V: TRBV24-1
D: .
size: .

DNA: TGCGCCAGCAGCTTCCGGGACCAAGAATCGGAGCAGTTCTTC
CDR3: CASSFRDQESEQFF
J: TRBJ2-1
V: TRBV5-1
D: .
size: .

DNA: TGTGCCAGCAGCGCGTACGAGGAGCTGTTTTTT
CDR3: CASSAYEELFF
J: TRBJ2-2
V: TRBV3-1
D: .
size: .

DNA: TGTGCCAGCTACAGGGGCTTTGGCTCTGGGGCCAACGTCCTGACTTTC
CDR3: CASYRGFGSGANVLTF
J: TRBJ2-6
V: TRBV12-3/TRBV12-4
D: TRBD1
size: .

DNA: TGTGCCAGCAGTTACAGGGCAGGGGGTCAGAATTCACCCCTCCACTTT
CDR3: CASSYRAGGQNSPLHF
J: TRBJ1-6
V: TRBV6-5
D: TRBD1
size: .

DNA: TGTGCCAGCAGCGGTCCGGGACAGGGAATTGGAATGAGCGGCTACACCTTC
CDR3: CASSGPGQGIGMSGYTF
J: TRBJ1-2
V: TRBV7-2
D: TRBD1
size: .

DNA: TGTGCCAGCAGCGTCGGAAGCAGCTCCTACGAGCAGTACTTC
CDR3: CASSVGSSSYEQYF
J: TRBJ2-7
V: TRBV9
D: .
size: many

DNA: TGCAGCGTGCCGGGACAGGGGAACACTGAAGCTTTCTTT
CDR3: CSVPGQGNTEAFF
J: TRBJ1-1
V: TRBV29-1
D: TRBD1
size: few

DNA: TGCAGTGCTAGTGCCCCTGGACAACAAACTAACTATGGCTACACCTTC
CDR3: CSASAPGQQTNYGYTF
J: TRBJ1-2
V: TRBV20-1
D: .
size: few

DNA: TGTGCCAGTAGTATAGGTGAAACTTCGCAAGAGACCCAGTACTTC
CDR3: CASSIGETSQETQYF
J: TRBJ2-5
V: TRBV19
D: .
size: .

DNA: TGTGCCAGTAAGGGGGACGGAGATAACTATGGCTACACCTTC
CDR3: CASKGDGDNYGYTF
J: TRBJ1-2
V: TRBV19
D: .
size: once

DNA: TGTGCCAGCGGTAGCGGCTCTCAAGAGACCCAGTACTTC
CDR3: CASGSGSQETQYF
J: TRBJ2-5
V: TRBV7-2
D: .
size: few

DNA: TGCAGTGCCCGTGCGGGTAACACCGGGGAGCTGTTTTTT
CDR3: CSARAGNTGELFF
J: TRBJ2-2
V: TRBV20-1
D: .
size: .

DNA: TGTGCCAGCTCTCGCGCCTGGGGGCGCGACTATGGCTACACCTTC
CDR3: CASSRAWGRDYGYTF
J: TRBJ1-2
V: TRBV7-2
D: .
size: few

DNA: TGTGCCAGTCACAGCGCCTCCGGGAACACTGAAGCTTTCTTT
CDR3: CASHSASGNTEAFF
J: TRBJ1-1
V: TRBV19
D: .
size: .

DNA: TGCGCCAGCGCCTCAATCGTAGGGAACACCGGGGAGCTGTTTTTT
CDR3: CASASIVGNTGELFF
J: TRBJ2-2
V: TRBV5-1
D: .
size: .

DNA: TGCAGCGTTGTAGGCAGGAGCACAGATACGCAGTATTTT
CDR3: CSVVGRSTDTQYF
J: TRBJ2-3
V: TRBV29-1
D: .
size: .

DNA: TGTGCCAGCAGCTTTTCAGGGGCTGGTACCCCTAGCAATCAGCCCCAGCATTTT
CDR3: CASSFSGAGTPSNQPQHF
J: TRBJ1-5
V: TRBV11-2
D: .
size: .

DNA: TGTGCCAGCAGCCCCTCCAGGGGGCAGTGGACAGATACGCAGTATTTT
CDR3: CASSPSRGQWTDTQYF
J: TRBJ2-3
V: TRBV12-3/TRBV12-4
D: TRBD1
size: .

DNA: TGTGCCAGCAGTTCCCAGGGAGGACGGAATGAAAAACTGTTTTTT
CDR3: CASSSQGGRNEKLFF
J: TRBJ1-4
V: TRBV12-3/TRBV12-4
D: .
size: .

DNA: TGTGCCAGCAGTTATCTCCTAGCGGGAGGGCCCGATGAGCAGTTCTTC
CDR3: CASSYLLAGGPDEQFF
J: TRBJ2-1
V: TRBV6-5
D: TRBD2
size: few

DNA: TGTGCCAGCGCCCGAGGATACAATGAGCAGTTCTTC
CDR3: CASARGYNEQFF
J: TRBJ2-1
V: TRBV12-3/TRBV12-4
D: .
size: few

DNA: TGTGCCAGCAGCCCAGGGGGCGCGGAGCAAGAGACCCAGTACTTC
CDR3: CASSPGGAEQETQYF
J: TRBJ2-5
V: TRBV5-4
D: TRBD1
size: .

DNA: TGTGCCAGCAGTAGTTATGGGACCGGGGAGCTGTTTTTT
CDR3: CASSSYGTGELFF
J: TRBJ2-2
V: TRBV25-1
D: .
size: few

DNA: TGTGCCATCACCGAGACAGGGGGGCTGAACACTGAAGCTTTCTTT
CDR3: CAITETGGLNTEAFF
J: TRBJ1-1
V: TRBV10-3
D: TRBD1
size: few

DNA: TGTGCCATCAGTGACTTAGTCAGCCTCCCGGAAGGCTACACCTTC
CDR3: CAISDLVSLPEGYTF
J: TRBJ1-2
V: TRBV10-3
D: .
size: .

DNA: TGTGCCAGCAGCCCAGGGGCTCCGGGAAGTGGGGCCAACGTCCTGACTTTC
CDR3: CASSPGAPGSGANVLTF
J: TRBJ2-6
V: TRBV7-2
D: .
size: .

DNA: TGTGCCAGCTCACCGGGGACAGGGATTAGTCAGCCCCAGCATTTT
CDR3: CASSPGTGISQPQHF
J: TRBJ1-5
V: TRBV18
D: TRBD1
size: few

DNA: TGTGCCAGCAGCTCGCGGACAGAACTCTCTGGGGCCAACGTCCTGACTTTC
CDR3: CASSSRTELSGANVLTF
J: TRBJ2-6
V: TRBV7-9
D: .
size: .

DNA: TGTGCCAGCAGCCAAGACAGGTGGGACGAGCAGTACTTC
CDR3: CASSQDRWDEQYF
J: TRBJ2-7
V: TRBV4-2
D: .
size: .

DNA: TGTGCCAGCAGCTGGGACAATAATCAGCCCCAGCATTTT
CDR3: CASSWDNNQPQHF
J: TRBJ1-5
V: TRBV12-3/TRBV12-4
D: .
size: .

DNA: TGTGCCAGCAGTTACGGGGGGACAGGGAACAATGAGCAGTTCTTC
CDR3: CASSYGGTGNNEQFF
J: TRBJ2-1
V: TRBV6-2/TRBV6-3
D: TRBD1
size: .

DNA: TGTGCCAGCAGTGACCTGGGCGGAGGGGTGGAACAAGAGACCCAGTACTTC
CDR3: CASSDLGGGVEQETQYF
J: TRBJ2-5
V: TRBV12-3/TRBV12-4
D: .
size: few

DNA: TGTGCCAGCAGCGCACAGGGAGATAGGTTGGAGCAGTACTTC
CDR3: CASSAQGDRLEQYF
J: TRBJ2-7
V: TRBV9
D: .
size: .

DNA: TGTGCTAGTGCTGGAGGGGAGTTGGGGACGAATGAGCAGTTCTTC
CDR3: CASAGGELGTNEQFF
J: TRBJ2-1
V: TRBV12-5
D: .
size: .

DNA: TGTGCCAGCTCACTTCGGACTAGCGGGAAAGCAGCGTACGAGCAGTACTTC
CDR3: CASSLRTSGKAAYEQYF
J: TRBJ2-7
V: TRBV18
D: TRBD2
size: .

DNA: TGCAGTGCAAAAACGAGGCTAGCGGCCACAGATACGCAGTATTTT
CDR3: CSAKTRLAATDTQYF
J: TRBJ2-3
V: TRBV20-1
D: TRBD2
size: .

DNA: TGTGCCTGCACGGGAGCTGCGATCACTGAAGCTTTCTTT
CDR3: CACTGAAITEAFF
J: TRBJ1-1
V: TRBV30
D: .
size: few